This TCR beta chain was sequenced for a study of long-term antiretroviral therapy in people with HIV. Study-level points and caveats: Comparison with controls showed narrower CDR3 length ranges in HIV repertoires. Older ART regimens may have been in use when blood was drawn between the mid-2000s and the late 2010s. Clones that had undergone expansion before ART prevailed in the repertoire throughout all time points.

Note on this clone: What it recognizes is unknown.

None of the participants with HIV were treated outside the United States. At the survey level, the v3.0 immunoSEQ assay was run. Some clones are missing from TCRdb's copy, which holds only in-frame ones; the method was immunoSEQ multiplex PCR. The top ten clones hold under 4.5% of a sample with under 45,000 clones, less than 90% of them seen once. Sequenced here: unsorted PBMCs, sampled 1.2 years after starting antiretroviral therapy. The receptor was derived from a woman aged 45-65 years with HIV.

The chain's CDR3 is CASSLGPLNTEAFF. CDR3 DNA sequence: TGTGCCAGCAGCTTGGGGCCGCTGAACACTGAAGCTTTCTTT. The chain links TRBV5-6 to TRBJ1-1; D ambiguous. From germline, CDR1 is SGHDT and CDR2 YYEEEE. CDR3 length: 14 amino acids. V shed 0 bases and J shed 0 bases, with 6 bases lying between them.